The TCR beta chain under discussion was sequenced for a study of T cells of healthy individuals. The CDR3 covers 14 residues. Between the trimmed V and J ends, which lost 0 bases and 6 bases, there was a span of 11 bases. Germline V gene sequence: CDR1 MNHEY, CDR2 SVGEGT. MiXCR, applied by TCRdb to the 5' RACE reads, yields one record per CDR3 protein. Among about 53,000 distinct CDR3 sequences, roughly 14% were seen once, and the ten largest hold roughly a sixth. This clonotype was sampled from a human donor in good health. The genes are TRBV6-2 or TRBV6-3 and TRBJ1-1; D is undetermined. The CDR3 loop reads CASSYSMGSAEAFF. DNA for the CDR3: TGTGCCAGCAGTTACTCGATGGGTAGCGCTGAAGCTTTCTTT.